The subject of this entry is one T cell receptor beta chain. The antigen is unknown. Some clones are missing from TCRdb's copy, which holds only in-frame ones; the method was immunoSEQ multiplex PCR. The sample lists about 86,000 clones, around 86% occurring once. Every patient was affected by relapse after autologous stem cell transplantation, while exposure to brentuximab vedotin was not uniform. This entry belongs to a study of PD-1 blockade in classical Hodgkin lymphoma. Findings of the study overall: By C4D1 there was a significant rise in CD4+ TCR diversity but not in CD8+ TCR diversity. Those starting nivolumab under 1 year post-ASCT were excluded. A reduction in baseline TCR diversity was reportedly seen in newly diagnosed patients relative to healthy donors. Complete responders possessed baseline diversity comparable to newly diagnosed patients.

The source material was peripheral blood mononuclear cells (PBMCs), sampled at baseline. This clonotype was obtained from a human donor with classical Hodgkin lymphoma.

CDR3 protein: CASKRGGEVETQYF. The CDR3 DNA reads TGCGCCAGCAAGAGGGGGGGAGAGGTCGAGACCCAGTACTTC. V is TRBV5-1 and J is TRBJ2-5, with D perhaps TRBD2 (7 bases). The CDR3 consists of 14 residues. Deletions cut 6 bases from V and 5 bases from J, with 17 bases between. Germline V lookup: CDR1 SGHRS, CDR2 YFSETQ.